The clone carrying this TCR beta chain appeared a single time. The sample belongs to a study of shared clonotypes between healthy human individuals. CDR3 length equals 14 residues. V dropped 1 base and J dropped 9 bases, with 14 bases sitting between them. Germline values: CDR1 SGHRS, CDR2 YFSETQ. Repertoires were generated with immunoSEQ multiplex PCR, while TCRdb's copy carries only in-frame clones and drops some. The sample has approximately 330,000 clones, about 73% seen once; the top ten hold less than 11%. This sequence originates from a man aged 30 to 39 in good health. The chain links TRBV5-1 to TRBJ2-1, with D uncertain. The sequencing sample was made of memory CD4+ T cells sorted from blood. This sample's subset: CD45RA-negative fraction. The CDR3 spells CASSLLKGSFEQFF. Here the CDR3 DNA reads TGCGCCAGCAGCTTGCTCAAGGGTAGCTTTGAGCAGTTCTTC.